This T cell receptor (beta chain) was sequenced for a study of lymphopenia after photon versus proton radiotherapy. General observations from the study: After lymphocyte nadir, photon-treated repertoires showed oligoclonal expansion, especially CD8+ Temra.

CDR1 is MNHNY, CDR2 SVGAGI, per germline (reference sequence). The CDR3 is 13 amino acids. Trimming shortened V by 11 bases and J by 2 bases, and 15 bases separated the two germline ends. Assay: immunoSEQ multiplex PCR; the TCRdb copy retains only in-frame clones and omits some. The repertoire consists of approximately 150,000 clones, with 80% to 90% occurring once and the leading ten covering around 5%. Turning to this clone: No antigen is known for it.

Sequencing was performed on peripheral blood, taken from a patient treated with photon-based radiotherapy. The chain employs TRBV6-6 and TRBJ1-1, with D possibly TRBD1 on 5 matching bases. The origin of this receptor is a man in his fifties with gastric cancer. CDR3 DNA sequence: TGTGCCGCCTGCTCCCGGGACAACACTGAAGCTTTCTTT. It is translated as CAACSRDNTEAFF.